The T cell receptor (beta chain) under discussion was sequenced for a study of blood T cell repertoires in COVID-19. As for the study in general: COVID-19 samples collected from the United States, Italy and Spain covered acute and convalescent phases.

Authors' analysis steps: For nucleated cells, counts were estimated from reference gene primer amplification. This table comes from immunoSEQ multiplex PCR, and its TCRdb copy is limited to in-frame clones, with some not included. V, J and clone size are taken as reported in that table, and D and trimming were inferred from the DNA itself. Of 170,000 or so clones in the sample, around nine tenths were seen once. Germline V lookup: CDR1 KGHSH, CDR2 LQKENI. This CDR3 has 15 residues. The V gene end was trimmed by 6 bases and the J gene end by 7 bases; junction bases not matched to a gene: 10. This clone showed up just once.

The clonotype comes from a man aged 40-50 years with active or convalescent COVID-19. The sample taken for sequencing was peripheral blood. This chain connects TRBV18 to TRBJ1-5, with TRBD1 matching over 9 bases. CDR3 DNA: TGTGCCAGCTCCTATGGGGGACAGGGCTTCCAGCCCCAGCATTTT. Encoded protein: CASSYGGQGFQPQHF.